One and the same sample provided the 18 T cell receptor beta chains below, sequenced in a study of identical twins. TCRdb reanalysed the 5' RACE reads using MiXCR and keeps one entry per CDR3 protein. The table lists about 920,000 distinct CDR3 sequences, 9% to 15% of them singletons. Separately, the same data were catalogued under a study of yellow fever vaccine responses in identical twins.

The source material was PBMCs. These receptors originate from a woman aged 18-29 years in good health.

The V and J genes are TRBV12-3 or TRBV12-4 and TRBJ2-1; 9 bases fit TRBD1. Unmatched junction bases numbered 6, after V lost 6 bases and J lost 6 bases. The CDR3 has 14 residues. The CDR3 is CASRAGTGSNEQFF. CDR3 nucleotides: TGTGCCAGCAGGGCCGGGACAGGGTCCAATGAGCAGTTCTTC.

This clonotype was seen repeatedly, ten times or more. V is TRBV9 and J is TRBJ1-6; 7 bases map to TRBD1. This CDR3 has 15 residues. V shed 3 bases and J 9 bases; nucleotides not matched to a gene: 9. Germline CDR1 reads SGDLS; CDR2 reads YYNGEE. This chain's CDR3 is CASSAAGGVGSPLHF. CDR3 nucleotide sequence: TGTGCCAGCAGCGCCGCAGGGGGAGTAGGTTCACCCCTCCACTTT.

This clonotype was counted between two and nine times. V usage is TRBV5-8 and J usage is TRBJ2-2; D may correspond to TRBD1 or TRBD2 (6 bases each). Per germline, CDR1 SGHTS and CDR2 YDEGEE. This CDR3 is built from 18 residues. Trimming took 7 bases from V and 3 from J, leaving 25 bases between them. The CDR3: CASGLRSGAIGDTGELFF. The CDR3 DNA sequence: TGTGCCAGCGGATTAAGATCGGGGGCCATAGGGGACACCGGGGAGCTGTTTTTT.

The gene calls are TRBV12-3 or TRBV12-4 and TRBJ1-1; no clear D gene. The germline V and J ends were trimmed by 6 bases and 6 bases, with 14 bases remaining between them. The CDR3 covers 13 residues. CDR3 sequence (DNA): TGTGCCAGCAGCACCGACCCGGGTCCTGAAGCTTTCTTT. Its translation: CASSTDPGPEAFF.

V gene TRBV28 combines with J gene TRBJ2-1, with 10 bases identical to TRBD2. Per the germline V gene, CDR1 is MDHEN and CDR2 is SYDVKM. V lost 4 bases and J lost 5; bases outside the gene matches: 14. The CDR3 is made up of 18 amino acids. CDR3 in amino acids: CASSSMGAGGVKDNEQFF. The CDR3 nucleotides read TGTGCCAGCAGTTCTATGGGAGCGGGAGGGGTTAAGGACAATGAGCAGTTCTTC.

J is TRBJ2-5 and V is TRBV6-2 or TRBV6-3; TRBD2 matches 12 bases. The ends lost 0 bases at V and 4 bases at J; junction bases unmatched: 12. Germline lookup yields CDR1 MNHEY and CDR2 SVGEGT. This CDR3 is 19 amino acids long. CDR3 sequence reads: CASSYSPPTSGSLRETQYF. The CDR3 coding sequence is TGTGCCAGCAGTTACTCCCCGCCGACTAGCGGGAGCCTCAGAGAGACCCAGTACTTC.

This clonotype was picked up a small number of times. The chain uses TRBV12-3 or TRBV12-4 and TRBJ2-3; 12 positions agree with TRBD2. CDR3 size: 16 residues. After removal of 6 bases from V and 5 bases from J, the junction contained 9 bases not matched to a gene. Here the CDR3 DNA reads TGTGCCAGCAGGCTATCCGGGACTAGCGGGCTAGATACGCAGTATTTT. This encodes CASRLSGTSGLDTQYF.

The J gene is TRBJ2-5, the V gene TRBV4-1; D unclear. Germline loops: CDR1 MGHRA, CDR2 YSYEKL. This CDR3 comprises 14 residues. The germline V and J ends were trimmed by 4 bases and 0 bases, with 9 bases remaining between them. CDR3 amino acids: CASSRSQYQETQYF. As DNA, the CDR3 is TGCGCCAGCAGCCGATCACAGTACCAAGAGACCCAGTACTTC.

The chain has TRBV10-3 and TRBJ2-7; 7 positions agree with TRBD2. This CDR3 region has 15 residues. With V trimmed by 4 bases and J by 4 bases, 10 bases remained unmatched. Germline V gene lookup returns CDR1 ENHRY and CDR2 SYGVKD. The CDR3 region is CAISVRGSRGYEQYF. The CDR3 DNA reads as TGTGCCATCAGTGTACGCGGGAGCCGAGGGTACGAGCAGTACTTC.

This clonotype has more than one count but fewer than ten. This chain connects TRBV6-5 to TRBJ2-1; 9 nucleotides match TRBD2. Unmatched junction bases numbered 7, after V lost 3 bases and J lost 4 bases. This CDR3 is built from 16 residues. Germline V lookup: CDR1 MNHEY, CDR2 SVGAGI. The CDR3 DNA reads TGTGCCAGCAGTTATTTCTCGCGGGGGGGATACAATGAGCAGTTCTTC. It encodes CASSYFSRGGYNEQFF.

V and J are TRBV3-1 and TRBJ1-2, with 10 bases identical to TRBD1. Per germline, CDR1 LGHDT and CDR2 YNNKEL (reference sequence). This CDR3 spans 15 amino acids. V shed 5 bases, J shed 3 bases, and the junction held 6 bases outside the gene matches. The CDR3 loop is CASSYGTGVDYGYTF. In DNA form, the CDR3 reads TGTGCCAGCAGCTACGGGACAGGGGTGGACTATGGCTACACCTTC.

In this sample, this clonotype turned up many times. This chain links TRBV7-8 with TRBJ2-1; unclear D gene. CDR3 size: 12 residues. Germline CDR1 SGHVS, CDR2 FQNEAQ. Trimming pared 4 bases from V and 10 bases from J, leaving 11 bases between. The CDR3 DNA sequence: TGTGCCAGCAGCTACCTCCCACTAGAGCAGTTCTTC. Protein product: CASSYLPLEQFF.

The rearrangement joins TRBV20-1 to TRBJ2-7, with TRBD2 identical over 7 bases. Germline CDR1 DFQATT, CDR2 SNEGSKA (reference sequence). The V gene end was trimmed by 0 bases and the J gene end by 1 base; junction bases not matched to a gene: 6. This CDR3 region has 15 residues. For the CDR3, the DNA is TGCAGTGCTAGAGACGGTACTAGCGCTTCCTACGAGCAGTACTTC. This sequence encodes CSARDGTSASYEQYF.

CDR3 in amino acids: CASSLRLDSYEQYV. CDR3 nucleotides: TGTGCCAGCAGCTTGCGGTTGGACAGCTACGAGCAGTACGTC. The chain joins TRBV11-2 to TRBJ2-7; D perhaps matches TRBD1 (6 bases). The CDR3 runs to 14 residues. The V and J ends lost 3 bases and 3 bases respectively, with 12 bases between them. Germline V lookup: CDR1 SGHAT, CDR2 FQNNGV.

The rearrangement joins TRBV11-3 to TRBJ1-1; a weak D match, TRBD1 (6 bases). The CDR3 is made up of 16 amino acids. From germline, CDR1 is SGHNT and CDR2 YENEEA. Trimming stripped 2 bases from V and 1 base from J, with 14 bases between. Written as DNA, the CDR3 is TGTGCCAGCAGCTTAAGAGGGGGGAGAGCGAACACTGAAGCTTTCTTT. Its translation is CASSLRGGRANTEAFF.

This clonotype was counted a few times. The chain combines TRBV24-1 with TRBJ2-1; 10 bases are shared with TRBD1. With V trimmed by 4 bases and J by 8 bases, 4 bases remained unmatched. CDR1 KGHDR and CDR2 SFDVKD come from the germline V gene. The CDR3 is made up of 14 amino acids. The CDR3: CATSDRDRGYEQFF. CDR3 coding DNA: TGTGCCACCAGTGACAGGGACAGGGGTTATGAGCAGTTCTTC.

The chain is built from TRBV19 and TRBJ2-7; D not resolved. V lost 5 bases, J lost 6 bases, and 5 bases lay in between. The length of the CDR3 is 10 residues. The germline V gene encodes CDR1 LNHDA and CDR2 SQIVND (reference sequence). As DNA, the CDR3 is TGTGCCAGTAGTCCCCGCGAGCAGTACTTC. Translated, it gives CASSPREQYF.

The rearrangement uses TRBV9 and TRBJ2-1, with TRBD2 as a possible D gene (5 bases). The germline gives CDR1 SGDLS, CDR2 YYNGEE. The V and J ends lost 3 bases and 7 bases respectively, with 17 bases between them. This CDR3 spans 15 amino acids. The CDR3 loop reads CASSASGASGNEQFF. Here the CDR3 DNA reads TGTGCCAGCAGCGCAAGCGGCGCCTCGGGGAATGAGCAGTTCTTC.